The sequence of this T cell receptor (beta chain) was determined in a study of blood T cell repertoires in COVID-19. As for the study in general: PBMCs, B-cell-depleted T cells, or T cells were the source of the cDNA or gDNA that made up the material.

Sequencing was performed with immunoSEQ multiplex PCR; in TCRdb, only in-frame clones are kept and a portion is missing. Of roughly 100,000 clones in the sample, approximately 89% were seen once. CDR3 size: 14 residues. Trimming removed 0 bases at V and 0 bases at J, with 6 bases between. Germline lookup yields CDR1 SGHRS and CDR2 YFSETQ. The chain employs TRBV5-1 and TRBJ1-2; D is ambiguous. This TCR was recovered from a human donor in a cohort sampled during active COVID-19. The sequenced sample consisted of peripheral blood. In nucleotides, the CDR3 is TGCGCCAGCAGCTTGGTAGCGGCTAACTATGGCTACACCTTC. It encodes CASSLVAANYGYTF. Using reference TRBV5-1 and TRBJ1-2 for the parts outside the CDR3, the full variable domain is KAGVTQTPRYLIKTRGQQVTLSCSPISGHRSVSWYQQTPGQGLQFLFEYFSETQRNKGNFPGRFSGRQFSNSRSEMNVSTLELGDSALYLCASSLVAANYGYTFGSGTRLTVV.